The TCR beta chain described here comes from a study of T cells in Graves' hyperthyroidism and ophthalmopathy. The sample holds many counts of this clonotype. This blood was taken when hyperthyroidism was first diagnosed, before any ophthalmopathy symptoms existed. Amplified regions were TCR beta CDR3 sequences from RNA transcripts. An initial round of RT-PCR targeting the TCR CDR3 relied on the HTBI primer set. TCRdb independently ran MiXCR on the multiplex PCR reads; one entry per CDR3 protein. The table records about 130,000 distinct CDR3 sequences, approximately 20% of them present only once. The CDR3 runs 15 residues. Germline V CDR1 and CDR2: MDHEN, SYDVKM. With 3 bases removed from V and 5 bases from J, the gap between germline ends came to 15 bases.

The origin of this receptor is a woman in her forties or fifties with Graves' hyperthyroidism that later progressed to Graves' ophthalmopathy. The chain combines TRBV28 with TRBJ2-3, with D tentatively TRBD1 (6 bases). Sequenced: blood. DNA for the CDR3: TGTGCCAGCAGTTTTGAAGGGGGTGGAAGAGATACGCAGTATTTT. Protein sequence: CASSFEGGGRDTQYF.